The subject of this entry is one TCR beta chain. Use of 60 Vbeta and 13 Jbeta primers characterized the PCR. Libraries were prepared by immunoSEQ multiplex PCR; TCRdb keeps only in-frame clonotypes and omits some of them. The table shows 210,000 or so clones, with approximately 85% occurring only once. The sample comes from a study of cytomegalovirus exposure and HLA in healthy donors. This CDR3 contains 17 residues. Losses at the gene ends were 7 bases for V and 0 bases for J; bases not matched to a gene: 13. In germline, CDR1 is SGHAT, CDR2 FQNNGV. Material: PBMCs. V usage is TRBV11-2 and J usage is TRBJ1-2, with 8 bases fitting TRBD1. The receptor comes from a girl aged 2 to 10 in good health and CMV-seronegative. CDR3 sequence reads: CASTRSGDRRSNYGYTF. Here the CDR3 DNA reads TGTGCCAGCACCCGAAGCGGGGACAGGCGGTCTAACTATGGCTACACCTTC. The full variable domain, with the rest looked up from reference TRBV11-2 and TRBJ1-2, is EAGVAQSPRYKIIEKRQSVAFWCNPISGHATLYWYQQILGQGPKLLIQFQNNGVVDDSQLPKDRFSAERLKGVDSTLKIQPAKLEDSAVYLCASTRSGDRRSNYGYTFGSGTRLTVV.